A selection of T cell receptor beta chains follows, all from one sample in a study of a mutant IDH1 vaccine in newly diagnosed glioma. These TCRs are of unknown antigen specificity. Generated by immunoSEQ multiplex PCR, the TCRdb table keeps only in-frame clones and is missing some. The table includes tens of thousands of clones, 80% detected once. The sample consisted of PBMCs, taken from a glioma patient whose treatment included an IDH1 peptide vaccine. The receptors were sampled from a man in his forties or fifties with glioma. CDR3s include the opening cysteine and the closing phenylalanine or tryptophan. The D gene is left open where the match is weak. Clone size is stated in some rows and not others, as once, few, many or a class when expanded.

DNA: TGCGCCAGCAGCTTCCAAGGGACAGTTATTGGCAATTCACCCCTCCACTTT
CDR3: CASSFQGTVIGNSPLHF
J: TRBJ1-6
V: TRBV5-1
D: TRBD1
size: -

DNA: TGTGCCACCAGCTATGGACAGGGCACTGAAGCTTTCTTT
CDR3: CATSYGQGTEAFF
J: TRBJ1-1
V: TRBV15
D: TRBD1
size: -

DNA: TGTGCCACCAGCAGAGATTCTCATCAGCCCCAGCATTTT
CDR3: CATSRDSHQPQHF
J: TRBJ1-5
V: TRBV15
D: -
size: once

DNA: TGCGCCAGCAGCGGGGAGACACTTACTACCTACGAGCAGTACTTC
CDR3: CASSGETLTTYEQYF
J: TRBJ2-7
V: TRBV5-1
D: -
size: -

DNA: TGTGCCAGCTCACCCCAGGGGAGGGACACTGAAGCTTTCTTT
CDR3: CASSPQGRDTEAFF
J: TRBJ1-1
V: TRBV18
D: -
size: -

DNA: TGTGCCAGCAGACCACAGGAATATAGCAATCAGCCCCAGCATTTT
CDR3: CASRPQEYSNQPQHF
J: TRBJ1-5
V: TRBV2
D: -
size: -

DNA: TGTGCCAGCAGTGGGGCGGACGGGGGGTACGAGCAGTACTTC
CDR3: CASSGADGGYEQYF
J: TRBJ2-7
V: TRBV6-1
D: TRBD2
size: -

DNA: TGTGCCAGCAGCTTAGGTAGCGGGGGCGAGACCCAGTACTTC
CDR3: CASSLGSGGETQYF
J: TRBJ2-5
V: TRBV7-9
D: TRBD2
size: -

DNA: TGTGCCAGCAGTTTCGCGCCGCCGAACACTGAAGCTTTCTTT
CDR3: CASSFAPPNTEAFF
J: TRBJ1-1
V: TRBV28
D: -
size: -

DNA: TGTGCCAGCAGTTACGGACGGATTAACTATGGCTACACCTTC
CDR3: CASSYGRINYGYTF
J: TRBJ1-2
V: TRBV6-5
D: -
size: few

DNA: TGTGCCAGCAGCCCGAAGGACAGGGAGAATTCACCCCTCCACTTT
CDR3: CASSPKDRENSPLHF
J: TRBJ1-6
V: TRBV4-2
D: TRBD1
size: -

DNA: TGTGCCAGCAGACGGACGGCTAATGAAAAACTGTTTTTT
CDR3: CASRRTANEKLFF
J: TRBJ1-4
V: TRBV7-9
D: -
size: once

DNA: TGTGCCAGCTCACCACCGGGACAAGCAACCTACGAGCAGTACTTC
CDR3: CASSPPGQATYEQYF
J: TRBJ2-7
V: TRBV18
D: -
size: few